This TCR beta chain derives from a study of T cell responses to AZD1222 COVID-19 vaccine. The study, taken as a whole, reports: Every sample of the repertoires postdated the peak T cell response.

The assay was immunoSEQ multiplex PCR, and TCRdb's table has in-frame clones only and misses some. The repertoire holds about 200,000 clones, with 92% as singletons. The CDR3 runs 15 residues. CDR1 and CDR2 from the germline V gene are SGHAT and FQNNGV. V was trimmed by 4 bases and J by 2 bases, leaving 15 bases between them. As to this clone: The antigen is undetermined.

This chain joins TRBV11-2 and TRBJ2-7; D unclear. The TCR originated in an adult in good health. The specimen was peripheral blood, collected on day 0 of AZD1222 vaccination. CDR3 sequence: CASSSMRDRAYEQYF. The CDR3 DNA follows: TGTGCCAGCAGCTCCATGCGTGATCGGGCCTACGAGCAGTACTTC.